This T cell receptor (beta chain) was sequenced for a study of T cells in Graves' hyperthyroidism and ophthalmopathy. The V gene's germline CDR1 is GTSNPN and CDR2 SVGIG (reference sequence). Trimming took off 1 base at V and 2 bases at J, with 13 bases between the two ends. The CDR3 loop spans 15 amino acids. It was RNA transcripts that yielded the amplified TCR beta CDR3 regions. The TCR CDR3 first-round RT-PCR relied on the HTBI primer set. Via MiXCR, TCRdb re-called the multiplex PCR reads, giving one row per CDR3 protein. The sample lists 550,000 to 600,000 distinct CDR3 sequences, 14% occurring once. This clonotype was picked up many times.

The genes are TRBV30 and TRBJ2-3; no definite D call. Sequencing was done on a sample of blood. The TCR was taken from a young woman with Graves' ophthalmopathy. The CDR3 DNA reads TGTGCCTGGAGTGGGTTAGCCCTAAACACAGATACGCAGTATTTT. It codes for CAWSGLALNTDTQYF.